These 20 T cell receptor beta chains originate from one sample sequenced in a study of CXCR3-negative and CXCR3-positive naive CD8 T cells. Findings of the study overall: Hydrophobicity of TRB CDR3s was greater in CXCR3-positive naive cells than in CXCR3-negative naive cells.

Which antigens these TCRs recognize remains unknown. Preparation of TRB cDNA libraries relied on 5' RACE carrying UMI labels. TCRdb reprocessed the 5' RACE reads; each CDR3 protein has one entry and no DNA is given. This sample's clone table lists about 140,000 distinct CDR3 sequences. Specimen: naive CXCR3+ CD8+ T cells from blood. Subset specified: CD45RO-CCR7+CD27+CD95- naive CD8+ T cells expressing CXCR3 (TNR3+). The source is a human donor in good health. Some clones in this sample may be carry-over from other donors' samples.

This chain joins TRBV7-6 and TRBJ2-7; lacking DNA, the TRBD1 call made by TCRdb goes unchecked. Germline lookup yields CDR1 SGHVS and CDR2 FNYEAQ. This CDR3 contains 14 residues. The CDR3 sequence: CASSPRRTGDEQYF.

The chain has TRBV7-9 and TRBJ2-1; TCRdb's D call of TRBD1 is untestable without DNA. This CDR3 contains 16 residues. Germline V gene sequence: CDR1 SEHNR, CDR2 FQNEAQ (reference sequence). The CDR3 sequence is CASSARDRSSYNEQFF.

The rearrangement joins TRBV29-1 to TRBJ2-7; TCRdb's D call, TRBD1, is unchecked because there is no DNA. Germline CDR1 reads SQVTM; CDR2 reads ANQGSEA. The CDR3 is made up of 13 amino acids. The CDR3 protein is CSVEGQGDNEQYF.

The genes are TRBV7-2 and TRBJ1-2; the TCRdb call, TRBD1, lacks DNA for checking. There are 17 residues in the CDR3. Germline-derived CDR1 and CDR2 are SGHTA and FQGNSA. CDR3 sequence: CASSPSLGDSVYYGYTF.

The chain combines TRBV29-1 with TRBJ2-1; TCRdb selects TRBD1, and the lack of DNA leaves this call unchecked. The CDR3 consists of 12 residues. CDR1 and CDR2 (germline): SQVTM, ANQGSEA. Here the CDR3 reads CSVWQGDNEQFF.

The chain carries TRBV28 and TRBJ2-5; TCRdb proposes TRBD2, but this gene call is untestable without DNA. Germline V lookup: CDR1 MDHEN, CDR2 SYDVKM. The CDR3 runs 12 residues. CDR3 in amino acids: CASSSGTPLEYF.

The CDR3 sequence: CASRGLANEQFF. This chain joins TRBV27 and TRBJ2-1; TCRdb selects TRBD2, and the lack of DNA leaves this call unchecked. The germline V gene encodes CDR1 MNHEY and CDR2 SMNVEV (reference sequence). The CDR3 is 12 residues long.

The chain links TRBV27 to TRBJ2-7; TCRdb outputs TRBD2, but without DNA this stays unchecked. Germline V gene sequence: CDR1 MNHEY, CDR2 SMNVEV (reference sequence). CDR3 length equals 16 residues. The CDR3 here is CASRGGRTGGPYEQYF.

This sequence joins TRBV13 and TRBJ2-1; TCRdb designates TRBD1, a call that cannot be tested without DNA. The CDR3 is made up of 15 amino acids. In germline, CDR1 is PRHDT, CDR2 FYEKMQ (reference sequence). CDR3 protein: CASSPDRDYNNEQFF. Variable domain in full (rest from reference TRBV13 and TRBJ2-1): AAGVIQSPRHLIKEKRETATLKCYPIPRHDTVYWYQQGPGQDPQFLISFYEKMQSDKGSIPDRFSAQQFSDYHSELNMSSLELGDSALYFCASSPDRDYNNEQFFGPGTRLTVL.

Here the CDR3 reads CASSFGSAPEIF. The rearrangement links TRBV7-9 to TRBJ2-1. The CDR3 totals 12 residues. Looked up from germline, CDR1 is SEHNR and CDR2 is FQNEAQ (reference sequence).

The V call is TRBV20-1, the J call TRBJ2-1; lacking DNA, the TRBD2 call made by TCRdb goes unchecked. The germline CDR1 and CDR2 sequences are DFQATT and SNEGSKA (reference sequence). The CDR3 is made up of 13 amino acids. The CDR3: CSASGGGYNEQFF.

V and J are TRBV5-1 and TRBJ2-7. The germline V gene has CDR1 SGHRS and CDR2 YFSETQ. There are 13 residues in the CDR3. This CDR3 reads CASSWTASYEQYF.

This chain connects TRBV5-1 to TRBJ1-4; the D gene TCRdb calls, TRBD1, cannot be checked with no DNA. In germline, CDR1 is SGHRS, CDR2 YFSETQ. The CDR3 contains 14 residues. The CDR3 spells CASNPGVGVEKLFF.

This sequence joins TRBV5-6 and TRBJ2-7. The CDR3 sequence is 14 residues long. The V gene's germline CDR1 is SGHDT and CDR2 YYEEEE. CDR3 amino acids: CASRYFSSTYEQYF.

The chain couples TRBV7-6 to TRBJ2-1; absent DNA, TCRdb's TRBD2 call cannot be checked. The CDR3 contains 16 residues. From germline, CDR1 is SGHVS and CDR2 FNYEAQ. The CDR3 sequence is CASSLAAVPSYNEQFF.

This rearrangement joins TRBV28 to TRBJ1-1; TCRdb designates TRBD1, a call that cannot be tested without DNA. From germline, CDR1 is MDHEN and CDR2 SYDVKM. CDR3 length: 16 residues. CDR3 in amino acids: CASSLWLGAKDTEAFF.

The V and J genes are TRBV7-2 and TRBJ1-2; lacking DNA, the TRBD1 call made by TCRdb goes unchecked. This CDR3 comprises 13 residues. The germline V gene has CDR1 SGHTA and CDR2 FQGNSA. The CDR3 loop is CASRTLEGVGYTF. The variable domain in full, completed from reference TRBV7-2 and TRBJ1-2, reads GAGVSQSPSNKVTEKGKDVELRCDPISGHTALYWYRQSLGQGLEFLIYFQGNSAPDKSGLPSDRFSAERTGGSVSTLTIQRTQQEDSAVYLCASRTLEGVGYTFGSGTRLTVV.

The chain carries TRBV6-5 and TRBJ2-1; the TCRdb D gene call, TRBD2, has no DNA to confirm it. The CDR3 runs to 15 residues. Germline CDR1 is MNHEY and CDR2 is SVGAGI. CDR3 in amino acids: CASNKEASGIGEQFF.

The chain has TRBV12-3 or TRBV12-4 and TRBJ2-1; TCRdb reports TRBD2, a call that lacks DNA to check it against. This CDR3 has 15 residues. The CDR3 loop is CASRPTAGSYNEQFF.

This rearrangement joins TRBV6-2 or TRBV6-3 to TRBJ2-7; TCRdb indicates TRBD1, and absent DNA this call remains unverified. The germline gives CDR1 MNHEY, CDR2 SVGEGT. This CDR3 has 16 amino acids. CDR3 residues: CASTSTVGQGAKEQYF.